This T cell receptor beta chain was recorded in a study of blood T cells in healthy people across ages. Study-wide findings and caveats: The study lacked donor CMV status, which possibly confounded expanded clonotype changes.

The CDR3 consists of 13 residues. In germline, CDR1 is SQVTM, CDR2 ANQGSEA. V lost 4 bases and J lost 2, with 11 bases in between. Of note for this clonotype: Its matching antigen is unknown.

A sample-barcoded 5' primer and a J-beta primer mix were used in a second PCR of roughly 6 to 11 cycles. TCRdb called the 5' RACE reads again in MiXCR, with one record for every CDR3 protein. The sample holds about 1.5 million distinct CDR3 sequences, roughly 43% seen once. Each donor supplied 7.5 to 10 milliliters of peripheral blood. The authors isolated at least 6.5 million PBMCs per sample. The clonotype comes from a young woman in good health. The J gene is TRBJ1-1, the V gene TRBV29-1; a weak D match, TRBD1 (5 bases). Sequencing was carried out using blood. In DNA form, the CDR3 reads TGCAGCGTTGCGGAGGGGATTAACACTGAAGCTTTCTTT. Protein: CSVAEGINTEAFF.